The 27 T cell receptor beta chains presented below share a single source sample, sequenced in a study of identical twins. From the 5' RACE reads, TCRdb called clonotypes with MiXCR, one entry per CDR3 protein. The sample has around 280,000 distinct CDR3 sequences, under 9% seen once. In addition, the sample was reused for a study of yellow fever vaccine responses in identical twins.

The specimen sequenced was memory (CD45RO+) T cells sorted from blood. The receptor set was obtained from a woman aged 18-30 years in good health.

The rearrangement uses TRBV20-1 and TRBJ2-6; D ambiguous. This CDR3 region has 14 residues. Per the germline V gene, CDR1 is DFQATT and CDR2 is SNEGSKA (reference sequence). The V gene lost 5 bases and the J gene lost 0 bases, with 8 bases spanning the gap. For the CDR3, the DNA is TGCAGTGCTCCGCCGTTCTCTGGGGCCAACGTCCTGACTTTC. This translates into CSAPPFSGANVLTF.

This clonotype was observed at least ten times. The chain uses TRBV24-1 and TRBJ2-1, with D perhaps TRBD2 (6 bases). CDR1 and CDR2 from the germline V gene are KGHDR and SFDVKD. The CDR3 totals 16 residues. With 3 bases removed from V and 7 bases from J, the gap between germline ends came to 18 bases. CDR3 nucleotides: TGTGCCACCAGTGATCGGAGGAGGGACCCTGGGAATGAGCAGTTCTTC. It encodes CATSDRRRDPGNEQFF.

The chain links TRBV18 to TRBJ1-1; D is ambiguous. Between the trimmed V and J ends, which lost 3 bases and 3 bases, there was a span of 8 bases. In germline, CDR1 is KGHSH, CDR2 LQKENI. CDR3 length equals 13 residues. CDR3 amino acids: CASSPELYTEAFF. CDR3 sequence (DNA): TGTGCCAGCTCACCTGAGTTGTACACTGAAGCTTTCTTT.

This clonotype came up a few times. The chain has TRBV25-1 and TRBJ2-5; perhaps D is TRBD1 or TRBD2 (5 bases each). The CDR3 loop spans 17 amino acids. V was clipped by 3 bases and J by 5 bases, with 22 bases between them. Germline V gives CDR1 MGHDK, CDR2 SYGVNS. Here the CDR3 DNA reads TGTGCCAGCAGTGATAGGGTCCCAAGAGGGACGTCCGAGACCCAGTACTTC. Its translation: CASSDRVPRGTSETQYF.

The chain recombines TRBV4-1 with TRBJ1-5; no clear D. Germline CDR1 is MGHRA and CDR2 is YSYEKL. The CDR3 totals 15 residues. V was shortened by 0 bases and J by 2 bases, with 8 bases between the two germline ends. The CDR3 here is CASSQEGGGNQPQHF. CDR3 nucleotides: TGCGCCAGCAGCCAAGAAGGCGGAGGCAATCAGCCCCAGCATTTT.

This clonotype was detected only a few times. The chain joins TRBV3-1 to TRBJ2-1; either TRBD1 or TRBD2 may fit D (6 bases each). Germline V gene lookup returns CDR1 LGHDT and CDR2 YNNKEL (reference sequence). CDR3 length equals 14 residues. The V end lost 0 bases, the J end lost 11 bases, and 14 bases lay between the germline ends. Written as DNA, the CDR3 is TGTGCCAGCAGCCAAGAGAGGGGGGACTGGAAGCAGTTCTTC. This gives the protein CASSQERGDWKQFF.

This clonotype was seen at least ten times. The chain recombines TRBV14 with TRBJ2-3, with a weak D call TRBD2 (6 bases). Germline V gene sequence: CDR1 SGHDN, CDR2 FVKESK. The CDR3 loop spans 16 amino acids. The V and J ends lost 2 bases and 3 bases respectively, with 15 bases between them. The CDR3 spells CASSQLIGTGTDTQYF. In nucleotides, the CDR3 is TGTGCCAGCAGCCAATTAATTGGGACTGGAACAGATACGCAGTATTTT.

The rearrangement uses TRBV20-1 and TRBJ2-7, with D possibly being TRBD1 or TRBD2 (6 bases each). Germline-derived CDR1 and CDR2 are DFQATT and SNEGSKA (reference sequence). This CDR3 contains 12 residues. With 6 bases removed from V and 7 bases from J, the gap between germline ends came to 16 bases. The CDR3 reads CSAPRGVGEQYV. DNA of the CDR3: TGCAGTGCACCGAGGGGGGTGGGAGAGCAGTACGTC.

Many counts were recorded for this clonotype. The chain couples TRBV6-2 or TRBV6-3 to TRBJ1-6; no reliable D call. The germline V and J ends were trimmed by 2 bases and 0 bases, with 23 bases remaining between them. The CDR3 runs to 21 residues. The germline CDR1 and CDR2 sequences are MNHEY and SVGEGT. CDR3 region: CASSYRLFDTPRSSYNSPLHF. The CDR3 coding sequence is TGTGCCAGCAGTTACCGATTATTTGACACCCCCCGAAGCTCCTATAATTCACCCCTCCACTTT.

This clonotype was found a few times. This chain connects TRBV11-2 to TRBJ1-4, with D tentatively TRBD1 (6 bases). V lost 2 bases to trimming and J lost 6 bases, with 13 bases between them. The CDR3 is 15 residues long. CDR1 and CDR2 from the germline V gene are SGHAT and FQNNGV. The CDR3 spells CASSLRRQADEKLFF. Written as DNA, the CDR3 is TGTGCCAGCAGCTTAAGGCGACAGGCAGATGAAAAACTGTTTTTT.

This clonotype was counted only a few times. The chain is built from TRBV5-1 and TRBJ2-5, with D possibly being TRBD2 (6 bases). V dropped 1 base and J dropped 5 bases, with 12 bases sitting between them. Germline CDR1 and CDR2: SGHRS and YFSETQ. CDR3 length: 14 residues. The CDR3 region has the DNA TGCGCCAGCAGCTTGATGGGGGGTAAGGAGACCCAGTACTTC. This sequence encodes CASSLMGGKETQYF.

This clonotype was seen a handful of times. The chain links TRBV18 to TRBJ2-1, with 13 bases lining up with TRBD2. From germline, CDR1 is KGHSH and CDR2 LQKENI. The CDR3 consists of 16 residues. J gave up 9 bases and V 4 bases, and 9 bases lay outside the gene matches. CDR3 protein: CASSRGTSGKQGEQFF. The CDR3 bases are TGTGCCAGCTCACGAGGGACTAGCGGGAAGCAGGGTGAGCAGTTCTTC. Variable domain in full (rest from reference TRBV18 and TRBJ2-1): NAGVMQNPRHLVRRRGQEARLRCSPMKGHSHVYWYRQLPEEGLKFMVYLQKENIIDESGMPKERFSAEFPKEGPSILRIQQVVRGDSAAYFCASSRGTSGKQGEQFFGPGTRLTVL.

This clonotype appeared a few times. The chain recombines TRBV7-7 with TRBJ2-1; 7 bases line up with TRBD1. The germline CDR1 and CDR2 sequences are SSHAT and FNYEAQ (reference sequence). The ends lost 1 base at V and 2 bases at J; junction bases unmatched: 11. This CDR3 region has 18 residues. CDR3 nucleotides: TGTGCCAGCAGCTTAGGGACAGGCTTGACAAAACCCTACAATGAGCAGTTCTTC. This sequence encodes CASSLGTGLTKPYNEQFF. The entire variable domain, with the rest obtained from reference TRBV7-7 and TRBJ2-1, is as follows: GAGVSQSPRYKVTKRGQDVTLRCDPISSHATLYWYQQALGQGPEFLTYFNYEAQPDKSGLPSDRFSAERPEGSISTLTIQRTEQRDSAMYRCASSLGTGLTKPYNEQFFGPGTRLTVL.

This clonotype was observed a handful of times. The chain recombines TRBV7-3 with TRBJ2-5; 8 bases agree with TRBD1. Trimming at V came to 4 bases and at J to 5 bases, leaving 9 bases not matched to a gene. Germline CDR1 is SGHTA and CDR2 is FQGTGA. The CDR3 is made up of 15 amino acids. CDR3: CASSSQGAGSETQYF. The CDR3 nucleotides read TGTGCCAGCAGCTCCCAGGGGGCGGGATCCGAGACCCAGTACTTC.

This clonotype showed up just a few times. This rearrangement joins TRBV2 to TRBJ1-2; D is unclear. Germline V gene sequence: CDR1 SNHLY, CDR2 FYNNEI. Trimming removed 6 bases from V and 4 bases from J, with 12 bases in between. The CDR3 runs to 13 residues. For the CDR3, the DNA is TGTGCCAGCAGACGGACGGGGTTCTATGGCTACACCTTC. This translates into CASRRTGFYGYTF. The whole variable domain, filled in from reference TRBV2 and TRBJ1-2, reads EPEVTQTPSHQVTQMGQEVILRCVPISNHLYFYWYRQILGQKVEFLVSFYNNEISEKSEIFDDQFSVERPDGSNFTLKIRSTKLEDSAMYFCASRRTGFYGYTFGSGTRLTVV.

The chain uses TRBV24-1 and TRBJ2-3; D is perhaps TRBD2 (6 bases). Trimming left V 4 bases short and J 6 bases short, with 13 bases between. Germline V CDR1 and CDR2: KGHDR, SFDVKD. The CDR3 extends over 14 amino acids. Here the CDR3 reads CATSEGRAGDTQYF. CDR3 coding DNA: TGTGCCACCAGTGAGGGCAGGGCGGGGGATACGCAGTATTTT.

Many counts were recorded for this clonotype. V and J are TRBV11-2 and TRBJ2-5; 9 nucleotides line up with TRBD1. The CDR3 length is 14 residues. Germline V gene sequence: CDR1 SGHAT, CDR2 FQNNGV. V shed 5 bases and J 5 bases; nucleotides not matched to a gene: 6. The chain's CDR3 is CASSIGTGYETQYF. The CDR3 DNA sequence: TGTGCCAGCAGCATCGGGACAGGGTATGAGACCCAGTACTTC.

Many counts were recorded for this clonotype. V gene TRBV7-2 combines with J gene TRBJ1-1; the D gene is possibly TRBD1 (5 bases). V lost 5 bases and J lost 8, with 12 bases in between. The CDR3 runs to 12 residues. The V gene's germline CDR1 is SGHTA and CDR2 FQGNSA. This chain's CDR3 is CASSANRFEAFF. The CDR3 DNA sequence: TGTGCCAGCAGCGCGAACAGGTTCGAAGCTTTCTTT.

This chain uses TRBV20-1 with TRBJ2-5, with 14 bases matching TRBD2. This CDR3 is 15 amino acids long. CDR1 DFQATT and CDR2 SNEGSKA come from the germline V gene (reference sequence). With 6 bases clipped from V and 7 bases from J, the junction kept 10 bases outside the gene matches. CDR3 nucleotide sequence: TGCAGTGCCTTGACTAGCGGGAGGGCCGAAGGGACCCAGTACTTC. It translates to CSALTSGRAEGTQYF.

The table lists this clonotype with many counts. This chain connects TRBV20-1 to TRBJ2-3; a possible D gene is TRBD2 (5 bases). The CDR3 runs 12 residues. CDR1 is DFQATT, CDR2 SNEGSKA, per germline (reference sequence). V was pared by 1 base and J by 5 bases, with 7 bases between. The DNA of the CDR3 is TGCAGTGCTAGAGGACTATTAGATACGCAGTATTTT. This encodes CSARGLLDTQYF.

The chain has TRBV12-3 or TRBV12-4 and TRBJ1-3, with D perhaps TRBD1 (5 bases). The CDR3 contains 14 residues. The V gene lost 7 bases and the J gene lost 3 bases, with 13 bases spanning the gap. The CDR3 loop is CASTRGVYGNTIYF. Here the CDR3 DNA reads TGTGCCAGCACTAGGGGAGTTTATGGAAACACCATATATTTT.

The V and J genes are TRBV5-1 and TRBJ2-1; 14 bases fit TRBD2. From germline, CDR1 is SGHRS and CDR2 YFSETQ. This CDR3 spans 17 amino acids. The ends lost 3 bases at V and 0 bases at J; junction bases unmatched: 2. The CDR3 region is CASSWTSGGSSYNEQFF. In DNA, the CDR3 is TGCGCCAGCAGCTGGACTAGCGGGGGGAGCTCCTACAATGAGCAGTTCTTC.

In this sample, this clonotype turned up many times. The rearrangement uses TRBV12-3 or TRBV12-4 and TRBJ2-7; no reliable D call. V was pared by 3 bases and J by 0 bases, with 12 bases between. CDR3 length: 15 amino acids. The CDR3 DNA is TGTGCCAGCAGTTTTACGACTCCTATCTCCTACGAGCAGTACTTC. It codes for CASSFTTPISYEQYF.

This CDR3 is CASSLSTGTGPVKTQYF. CDR3 in DNA: TGTGCCAGCAGCTTGTCGACTGGGACAGGTCCCGTGAAGACCCAGTACTTC. The chain links TRBV11-2 to TRBJ2-5, with TRBD1 identical over 8 bases. Germline V gene data show CDR1 as SGHAT and CDR2 as FQNNGV. Trimming at V came to 3 bases and at J to 6 bases, leaving 15 bases not matched to a gene. The CDR3 has 17 residues.

The chain uses TRBV11-2 and TRBJ2-7; 11 nucleotides align to TRBD2. The CDR3 runs to 20 residues. The germline CDR1 and CDR2 sequences are SGHAT and FQNNGV. V was clipped by 1 base and J by 5 bases; unmatched bases: 19. This CDR3 is CASSLVFQFLASGRLDEQYF. Written as DNA, the CDR3 is TGTGCCAGCAGCTTAGTCTTTCAGTTTTTGGCTAGCGGGAGGTTAGACGAGCAGTACTTC.

In nucleotides, the CDR3 is TGCGCCAGCAGCCCTTTCCACCCGGAAGGGGAGACCCAGTACTTC. Its protein is CASSPFHPEGETQYF. This rearrangement joins TRBV5-1 to TRBJ2-5, with no clear D. Trimming removed 4 bases at V and 5 bases at J, with 18 bases between. This CDR3 comprises 15 residues. Germline values: CDR1 SGHRS, CDR2 YFSETQ.

There are a few counts of this clonotype. This chain links TRBV20-1 with TRBJ2-1; 7 bases are a match to TRBD2. The CDR3 is 13 amino acids. After removal of 6 bases from V and 8 bases from J, the junction contained 10 bases not matched to a gene. The germline V gene has CDR1 DFQATT and CDR2 SNEGSKA (reference sequence). The CDR3 is CSADRRLADEQFF. For the CDR3, the DNA is TGCAGTGCCGACCGCCGACTAGCTGATGAGCAGTTCTTC.